This T cell receptor beta chain was sequenced during a study of blood T cell repertoires in COVID-19. In the study overall: Samples of COVID-19 (acute and convalescent) were obtained from the United States, Italy and Spain. From T cells, B-cell-depleted T cells, or PBMCs came the material, which was cDNA or gDNA.

This clone was counted a single time. Authors' analysis steps: Nucleated cell number was recorded as an estimate derived from reference gene primer amplification. Method: immunoSEQ multiplex PCR; TCRdb's copy keeps in-frame clones and lacks some. V, J and clone size derive from that table, while D and trimming were established from the DNA sequence. The table lists 200,000 to 250,000 clones, more than 65% of them singletons, with roughly 10% in the top ten. This CDR3 has 17 residues. Per germline, CDR1 MDHEN and CDR2 SYDVKM. Trimming took off 4 bases at V and 4 bases at J, with 22 bases between the two ends.

The sequencing sample was made of peripheral blood. The sequence was obtained from a man aged 50 or older with active or convalescent COVID-19. J is TRBJ1-2 and V is TRBV28, with D tentatively TRBD1 (5 bases). CDR3 sequence (DNA): TGTGCCAGCAGTTCCCATATGGCGGCGCAGGGTAGCTATGGCTACACCTTC. It specifies CASSSHMAAQGSYGYTF.